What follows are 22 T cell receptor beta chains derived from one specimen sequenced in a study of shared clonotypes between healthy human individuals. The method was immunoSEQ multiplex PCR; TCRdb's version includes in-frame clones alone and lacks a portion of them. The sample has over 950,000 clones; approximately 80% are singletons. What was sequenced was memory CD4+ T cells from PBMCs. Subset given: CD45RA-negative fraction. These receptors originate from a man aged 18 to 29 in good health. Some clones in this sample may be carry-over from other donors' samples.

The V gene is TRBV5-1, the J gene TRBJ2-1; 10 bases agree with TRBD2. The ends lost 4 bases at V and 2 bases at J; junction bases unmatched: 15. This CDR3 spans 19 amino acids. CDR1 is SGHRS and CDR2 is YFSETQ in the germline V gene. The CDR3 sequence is CASSPGTPGAGGPYNEQFF. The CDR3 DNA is TGCGCCAGCAGCCCCGGTACCCCCGGAGCGGGAGGGCCCTACAATGAGCAGTTCTTC.

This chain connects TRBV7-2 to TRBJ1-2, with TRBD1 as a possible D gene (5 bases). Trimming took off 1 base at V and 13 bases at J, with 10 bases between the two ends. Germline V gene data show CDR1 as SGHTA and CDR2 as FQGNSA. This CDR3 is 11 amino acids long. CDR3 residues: CASSLVGQSTF. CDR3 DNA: TGTGCCAGCAGCTTAGTAGGACAAAGCACCTTC.

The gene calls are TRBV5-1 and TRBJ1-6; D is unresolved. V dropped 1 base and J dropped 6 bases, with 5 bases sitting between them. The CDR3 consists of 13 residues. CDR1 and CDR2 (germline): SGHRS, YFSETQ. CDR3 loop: CASSLQFNSPLHF. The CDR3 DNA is TGCGCCAGCAGCTTGCAATTTAATTCACCCCTCCACTTT.

CDR3 bases: TGTGCCAGCATCCTGCAAGGGGCGAACACTGAAGCTTTCTTT. It encodes CASILQGANTEAFF. The rearrangement links TRBV28 to TRBJ1-1; D is possibly TRBD1 (5 bases). The V gene lost 7 bases and the J gene lost 1 base, with 13 bases spanning the gap. Germline CDR1 is MDHEN and CDR2 is SYDVKM. The CDR3 sequence is 14 residues long.

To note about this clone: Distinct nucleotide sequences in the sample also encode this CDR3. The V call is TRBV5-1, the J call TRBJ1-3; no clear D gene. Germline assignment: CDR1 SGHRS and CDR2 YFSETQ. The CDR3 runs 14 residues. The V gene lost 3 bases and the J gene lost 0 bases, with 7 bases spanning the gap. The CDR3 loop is CASSSGSSGNTIYF. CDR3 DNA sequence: TGCGCCAGCAGCTCTGGCAGCTCTGGAAACACCATATATTTT.

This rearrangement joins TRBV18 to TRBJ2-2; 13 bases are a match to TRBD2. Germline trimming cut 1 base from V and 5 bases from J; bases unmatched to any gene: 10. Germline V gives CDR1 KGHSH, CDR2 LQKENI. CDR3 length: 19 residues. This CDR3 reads CASSPQYGLAGDNTGELFF. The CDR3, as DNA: TGTGCCAGCTCACCACAGTACGGACTAGCGGGAGATAATACCGGGGAGCTGTTTTTT.

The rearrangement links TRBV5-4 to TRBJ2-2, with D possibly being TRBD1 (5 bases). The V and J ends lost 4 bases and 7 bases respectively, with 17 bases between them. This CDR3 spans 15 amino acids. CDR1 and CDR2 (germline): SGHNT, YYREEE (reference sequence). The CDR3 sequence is CASSPPGRDHGELFF. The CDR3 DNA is TGTGCCAGCAGCCCTCCTGGCAGGGATCACGGGGAGCTGTTTTTT.

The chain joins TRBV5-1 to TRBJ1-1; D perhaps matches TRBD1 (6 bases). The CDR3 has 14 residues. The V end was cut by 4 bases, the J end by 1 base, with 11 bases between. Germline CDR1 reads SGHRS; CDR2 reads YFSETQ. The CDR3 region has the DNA TGCGCCAGCAGCCCCAAGACAGGGAACACTGAAGCTTTCTTT. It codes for CASSPKTGNTEAFF.

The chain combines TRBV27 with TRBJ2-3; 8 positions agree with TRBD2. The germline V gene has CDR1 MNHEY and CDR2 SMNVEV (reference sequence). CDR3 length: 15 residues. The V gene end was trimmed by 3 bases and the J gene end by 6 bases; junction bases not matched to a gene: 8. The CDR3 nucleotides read TGTGCCAGCAGTTTCCGCCCGGGAGGGTTTGATACGCAGTATTTT. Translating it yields CASSFRPGGFDTQYF.

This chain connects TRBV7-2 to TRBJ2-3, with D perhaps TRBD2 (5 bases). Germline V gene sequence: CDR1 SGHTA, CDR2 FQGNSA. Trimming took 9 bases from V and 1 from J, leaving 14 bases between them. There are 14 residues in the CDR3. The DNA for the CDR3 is TGTGCCAGTAAAGGGAAGGAGGGCACAGATACGCAGTATTTT. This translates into CASKGKEGTDTQYF. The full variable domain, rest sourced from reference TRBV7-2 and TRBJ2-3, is GAGVSQSPSNKVTEKGKDVELRCDPISGHTALYWYRQSLGQGLEFLIYFQGNSAPDKSGLPSDRFSAERTGGSVSTLTIQRTQQEDSAVYLCASKGKEGTDTQYFGPGTRLTVL.

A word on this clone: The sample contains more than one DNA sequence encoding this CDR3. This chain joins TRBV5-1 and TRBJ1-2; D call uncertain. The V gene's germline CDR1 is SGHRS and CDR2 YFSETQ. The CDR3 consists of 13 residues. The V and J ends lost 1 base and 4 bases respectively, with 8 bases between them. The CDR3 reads CASSLWVGYGYTF. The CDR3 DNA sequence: TGCGCCAGCAGCTTGTGGGTTGGCTATGGCTACACCTTC. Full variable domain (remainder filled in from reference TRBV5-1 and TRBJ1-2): KAGVTQTPRYLIKTRGQQVTLSCSPISGHRSVSWYQQTPGQGLQFLFEYFSETQRNKGNFPGRFSGRQFSNSRSEMNVSTLELGDSALYLCASSLWVGYGYTFGSGTRLTVV.

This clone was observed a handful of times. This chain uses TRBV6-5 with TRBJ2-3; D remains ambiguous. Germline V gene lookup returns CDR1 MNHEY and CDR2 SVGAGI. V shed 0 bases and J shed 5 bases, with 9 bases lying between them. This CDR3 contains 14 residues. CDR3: CASSYSVGEDTQYF. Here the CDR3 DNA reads TGTGCCAGCAGTTACTCCGTAGGTGAAGATACGCAGTATTTT.

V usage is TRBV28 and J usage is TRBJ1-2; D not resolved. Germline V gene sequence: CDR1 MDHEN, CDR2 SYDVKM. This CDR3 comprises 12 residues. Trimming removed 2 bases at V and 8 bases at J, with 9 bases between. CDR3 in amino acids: CASSLDTRGYTF. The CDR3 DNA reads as TGTGCCAGCAGTTTAGATACCAGAGGCTACACCTTC.

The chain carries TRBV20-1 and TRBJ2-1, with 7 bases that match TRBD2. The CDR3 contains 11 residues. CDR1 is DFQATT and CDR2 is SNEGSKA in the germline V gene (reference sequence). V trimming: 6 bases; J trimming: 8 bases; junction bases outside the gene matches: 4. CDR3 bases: TGCAGTGCCCCTCTAGCGGATGAGCAGTTCTTC. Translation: CSAPLADEQFF.

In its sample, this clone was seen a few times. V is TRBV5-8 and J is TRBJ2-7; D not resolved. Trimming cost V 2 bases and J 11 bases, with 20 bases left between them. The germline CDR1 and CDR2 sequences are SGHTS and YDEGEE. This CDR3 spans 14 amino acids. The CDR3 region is CASSLAAPTPSKYF. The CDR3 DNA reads TGTGCCAGCAGCTTAGCAGCGCCAACTCCGAGCAAGTACTTC.

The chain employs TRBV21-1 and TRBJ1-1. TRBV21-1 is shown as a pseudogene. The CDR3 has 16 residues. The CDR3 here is CASSRVGSGKDTEAFF. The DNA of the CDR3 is TGTGCCAGCAGCAGGGTCGGGAGTGGGAAGGACACTGAAGCTTTCTTT.

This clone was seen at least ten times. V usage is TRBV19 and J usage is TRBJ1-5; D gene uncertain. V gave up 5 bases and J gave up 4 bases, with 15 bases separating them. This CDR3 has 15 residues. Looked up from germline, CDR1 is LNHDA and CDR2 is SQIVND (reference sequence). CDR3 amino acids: CASSATFRGNQPQHF. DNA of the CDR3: TGTGCCAGTAGTGCCACATTTCGCGGAAATCAGCCCCAGCATTTT.

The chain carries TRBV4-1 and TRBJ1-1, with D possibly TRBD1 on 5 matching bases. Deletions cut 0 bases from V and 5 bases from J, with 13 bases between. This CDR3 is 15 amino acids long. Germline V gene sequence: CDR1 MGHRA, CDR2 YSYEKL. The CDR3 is CASSQEVSGGTEAFF. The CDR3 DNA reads TGCGCCAGCAGCCAAGAGGTGTCGGGGGGGACTGAAGCTTTCTTT.

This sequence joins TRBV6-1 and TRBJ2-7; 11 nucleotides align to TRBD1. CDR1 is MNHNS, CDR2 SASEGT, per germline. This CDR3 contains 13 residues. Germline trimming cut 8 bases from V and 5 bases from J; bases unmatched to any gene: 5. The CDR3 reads CASGGQGVDEQYF. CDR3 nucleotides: TGTGCCAGCGGGGGACAGGGGGTGGACGAGCAGTACTTC.

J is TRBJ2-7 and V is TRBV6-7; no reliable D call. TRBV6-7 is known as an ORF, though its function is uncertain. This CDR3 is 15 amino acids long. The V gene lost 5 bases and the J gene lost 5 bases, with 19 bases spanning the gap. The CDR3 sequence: CASSTGPLLSNEQYF. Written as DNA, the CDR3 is TGTGCCAGCAGTACCGGCCCACTACTGTCTAACGAGCAGTACTTC.

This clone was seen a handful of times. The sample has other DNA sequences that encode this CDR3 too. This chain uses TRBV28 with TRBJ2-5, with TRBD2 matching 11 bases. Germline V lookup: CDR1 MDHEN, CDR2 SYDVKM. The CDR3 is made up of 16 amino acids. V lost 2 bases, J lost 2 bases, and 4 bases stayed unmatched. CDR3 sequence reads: CASSLGLAGGQETQYF. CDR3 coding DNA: TGTGCCAGCAGTTTAGGGCTAGCGGGAGGACAAGAGACCCAGTACTTC.

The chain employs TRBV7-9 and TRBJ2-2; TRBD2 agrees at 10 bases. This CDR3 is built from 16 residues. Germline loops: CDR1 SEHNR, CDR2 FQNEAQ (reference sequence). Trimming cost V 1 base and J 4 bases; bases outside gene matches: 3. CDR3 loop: CASSLVAGGGTGELFF. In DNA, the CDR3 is TGTGCCAGCAGCTTAGTAGCGGGAGGAGGCACCGGGGAGCTGTTTTTT.